These 2 T cell receptor beta chains originate from one sample sequenced in a study of blood T cell repertoires in COVID-19 (dated by TCRdb to between 2020 and 2021). The library was generated by the immunoSEQ multiplex PCR assay. The table was pulled from immuneACCESS by TCRdb, which kept in-frame rearrangements only. Such tables lose some clones; where checked, under half of the loss comes from unresolved V genes, and the rest has no known cause. The sample has a few hundred thousand clones on record, around 90% of them singletons. Just under 1% of the sample comes from the top ten. Input material: PBMCs or T cells enriched from blood (not recorded which). These receptors originate from a woman aged 30 to 39 who had recovered from COVID-19.

The gene calls are TRBV11-2 and TRBJ1-5; TRBD1 matches at 7 bases. V shed 5 bases, J shed 5 bases, and the junction held 9 bases outside the gene matches. Germline V lookup: CDR1 SGHAT, CDR2 FQNNGV. The CDR3 is 15 residues long. CDR3 loop: CASSPGGGSYQPQHF. The CDR3 DNA follows: TGTGCCAGCAGCCCAGGGGGAGGTAGTTATCAGCCCCAGCATTTT. The variable domain in full, with the rest retrieved from reference TRBV11-2 and TRBJ1-5, is EAGVAQSPRYKIIEKRQSVAFWCNPISGHATLYWYQQILGQGPKLLIQFQNNGVVDDSQLPKDRFSAERLKGVDSTLKIQPAKLEDSAVYLCASSPGGGSYQPQHFGDGTRLSIL.

This clone was recorded only once. The J gene is TRBJ1-5, the V gene TRBV6-1, with D maybe TRBD1 (6 bases). The CDR3 is 14 residues long. The V end lost 2 bases, the J end lost 3 bases, and 8 bases lay between the germline ends. Germline V gene lookup returns CDR1 MNHNS and CDR2 SASEGT. As DNA, the CDR3 is TGTGCCAGCAGTGAAAGGGGGTCCAATCAGCCCCAGCATTTT. Translating gives CASSERGSNQPQHF.